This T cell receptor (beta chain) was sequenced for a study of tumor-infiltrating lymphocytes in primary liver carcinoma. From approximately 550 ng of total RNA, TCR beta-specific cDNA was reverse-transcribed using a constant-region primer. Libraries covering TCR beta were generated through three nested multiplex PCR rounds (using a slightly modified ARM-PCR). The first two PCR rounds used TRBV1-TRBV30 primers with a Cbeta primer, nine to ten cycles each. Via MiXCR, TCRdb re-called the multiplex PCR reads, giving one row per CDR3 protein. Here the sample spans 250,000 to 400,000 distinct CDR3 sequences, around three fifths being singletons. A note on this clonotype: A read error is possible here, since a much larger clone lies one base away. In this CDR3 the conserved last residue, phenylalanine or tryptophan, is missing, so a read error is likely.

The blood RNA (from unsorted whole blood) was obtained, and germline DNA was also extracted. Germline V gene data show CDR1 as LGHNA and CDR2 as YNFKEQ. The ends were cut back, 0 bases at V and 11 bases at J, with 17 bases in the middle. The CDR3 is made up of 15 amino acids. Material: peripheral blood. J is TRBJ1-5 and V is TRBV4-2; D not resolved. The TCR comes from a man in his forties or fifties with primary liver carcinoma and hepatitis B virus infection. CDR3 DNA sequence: TGTGCCAGCAGCCAAGATCAACAAGGCTTTATGGCCCAGCATTCT. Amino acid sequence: CASSQDQQGFMAQHS.